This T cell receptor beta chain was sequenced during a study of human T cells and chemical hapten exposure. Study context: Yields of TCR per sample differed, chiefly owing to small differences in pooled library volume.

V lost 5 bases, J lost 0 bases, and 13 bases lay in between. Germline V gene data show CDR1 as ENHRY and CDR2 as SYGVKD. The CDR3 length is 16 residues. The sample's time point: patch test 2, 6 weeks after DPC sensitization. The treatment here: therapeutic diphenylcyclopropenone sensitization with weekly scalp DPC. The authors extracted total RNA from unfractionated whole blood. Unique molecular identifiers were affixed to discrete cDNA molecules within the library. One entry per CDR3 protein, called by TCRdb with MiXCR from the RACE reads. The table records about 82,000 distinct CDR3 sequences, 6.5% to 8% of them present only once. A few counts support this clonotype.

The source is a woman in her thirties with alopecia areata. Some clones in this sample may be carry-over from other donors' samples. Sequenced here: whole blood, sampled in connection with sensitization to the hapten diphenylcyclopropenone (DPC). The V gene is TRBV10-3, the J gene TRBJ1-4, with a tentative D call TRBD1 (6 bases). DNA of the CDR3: TGTGCCATCAGTCCCACAGGGTCAGCAACTAATGAAAAACTGTTTTTT. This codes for CAISPTGSATNEKLFF.